These 27 T cell receptor beta chains were all obtained from the same sample, sequenced in a study of shared clonotypes between healthy human individuals. The protocol was immunoSEQ multiplex PCR, while the TCRdb copy is restricted to in-frame clones and leaves out a portion. The data contain 450,000 to 600,000 clones, approximately 85% of them seen just once; the ten biggest clones take up 10% to 15%. The sequenced sample was PBMCs. These receptors were obtained from a woman aged 40 to 55 in good health. Some clones in this sample may be carry-over from other donors' samples.

Points on this clone: At one end the junction does not follow the germline gene, possibly because of a read error. V is TRBV2 and J is TRBJ1-1; 7 bases match TRBD1. Germline V lookup: CDR1 SNHLY, CDR2 FYNNEI. This CDR3 has 15 residues. CDR3 in amino acids: CASSEVTGWDTEAFF. CDR3 nucleotide sequence: TGTGCCAGCAGCGAAGTGACAGGGTGGGACACTGAAGCTTTCTTT.

This chain connects TRBV6-6 to TRBJ2-1, with TRBD2 as a possible D gene (5 bases). The germline gives CDR1 MNHNY, CDR2 SVGAGI (reference sequence). The CDR3 is made up of 14 amino acids. V lost 8 bases to trimming and J lost 2 bases, with 13 bases between them. The CDR3 nucleotides are TGTGCCAGCGGAGCGGCCTCTGCCTACAATGAGCAGTTCTTC. This translates into CASGAASAYNEQFF.

This rearrangement joins TRBV7-3 to TRBJ2-1, with 7 bases lining up with TRBD2. This CDR3 is built from 13 residues. After removal of 5 bases from V and 9 bases from J, the junction contained 7 bases not matched to a gene. CDR1 is SGHTA and CDR2 is FQGTGA in the germline V gene. This CDR3 is CASSLLTSSEQFF. CDR3 nucleotide sequence: TGTGCCAGCAGCCTCCTGACTAGCAGTGAGCAGTTCTTC.

The genes are TRBV7-8 and TRBJ2-7; D gene ambiguous. This CDR3 is 12 amino acids long. V was clipped by 3 bases and J by 6 bases, with 9 bases between them. Germline CDR1 is SGHVS and CDR2 is FQNEAQ. CDR3 bases: TGTGCCAGCAGCTTGAGGATAACCGAGCAGTACTTC. This codes for CASSLRITEQYF.

This clone was recorded many times. Other DNA sequences in the sample encode the same CDR3. The J gene is TRBJ2-2, the V gene TRBV4-3; D may match TRBD1 or TRBD2 (6 bases each). The germline V gene has CDR1 LGHNA and CDR2 YSLEER. This CDR3 region has 15 residues. V was pared by 0 bases and J by 7 bases, with 12 bases between. CDR3 DNA sequence: TGCGCCAGCAGCCAAGAACGGGGGCCCCACGGGGAGCTGTTTTTT. Translation gives CASSQERGPHGELFF.

This clone was found once. The chain carries TRBV19 and TRBJ1-1; D unclear. The CDR3 sequence is 13 residues long. Deletions cut 6 bases from V and 8 bases from J, with 16 bases between. Germline CDR1 LNHDA, CDR2 SQIVND (reference sequence). CDR3 nucleotides: TGTGCCAGTAGCCCCTTTCTAGGGCTGGAAGCTTTCTTT. Protein product: CASSPFLGLEAFF.

This sequence joins TRBV7-9 and TRBJ2-1; no clear D gene. The germline V and J ends were trimmed by 1 base and 10 bases, with 14 bases remaining between them. The germline gives CDR1 SEHNR, CDR2 FQNEAQ (reference sequence). The CDR3 has 14 residues. The CDR3 DNA is TGTGCCAGCAGCTTAGGACGGAGTTTTGGCGAGCAGTTCTTC. Protein: CASSLGRSFGEQFF.

For the CDR3, the DNA is TGTGCCAGCAGTTCCCCTCCAGCGGGTTCCCAAGAGACCCAGTACTTC. Encoded protein: CASSSPPAGSQETQYF. The chain recombines TRBV28 with TRBJ2-5, with D possibly matching TRBD2 (6 bases). Trimming stripped 4 bases from V and 1 base from J, with 16 bases between. Germline lookup yields CDR1 MDHEN and CDR2 SYDVKM. The CDR3 length is 16 residues.

This clone has just a few counts. The chain combines TRBV27 with TRBJ2-7; 10 positions agree with TRBD1. Germline V gives CDR1 MNHEY, CDR2 SMNVEV (reference sequence). The V gene end was trimmed by 5 bases and the J gene end by 6 bases; junction bases not matched to a gene: 7. CDR3 length: 14 residues. The CDR3 is CASSVGGTGAEQYF. In nucleotides, the CDR3 is TGTGCCAGCAGTGTAGGGGGGACAGGGGCCGAGCAGTACTTC.

The V call is TRBV6-5, the J call TRBJ1-2; D perhaps matches TRBD1 (5 bases). The ends were cut back, 6 bases at V and 4 bases at J, with 15 bases in the middle. This CDR3 has 14 amino acids. Germline lookup yields CDR1 MNHEY and CDR2 SVGAGI. Here the CDR3 reads CASSHEGFGYGYTF. CDR3 DNA: TGTGCCAGCAGCCACGAGGGGTTCGGCTATGGCTACACCTTC.

The chain links TRBV4-1 to TRBJ2-3, with D possibly being TRBD2 (6 bases). This CDR3 spans 16 amino acids. The germline V and J ends were trimmed by 1 base and 2 bases, with 13 bases remaining between them. Germline CDR1 MGHRA, CDR2 YSYEKL. DNA for the CDR3: TGCGCCAGCAGCCAAGTGGCCGGGACTCACACAGATACGCAGTATTTT. Its protein is CASSQVAGTHTDTQYF.

The chain uses TRBV5-1 and TRBJ2-1, with TRBD2 identical over 16 bases. The CDR3 is 21 amino acids. Germline-derived CDR1 and CDR2 are SGHRS and YFSETQ. V lost 4 bases and J lost 4; bases outside the gene matches: 17. The DNA for the CDR3 is TGCGCCAGCAGCCCACCGGAGGGACTAGCGGGAGGGGGAGGGGGATACAATGAGCAGTTCTTC. Residues: CASSPPEGLAGGGGGYNEQFF.

The genes are TRBV14 and TRBJ1-2; TRBD1 agrees at 7 bases. Germline CDR1 is SGHDN and CDR2 is FVKESK. The CDR3 loop spans 14 amino acids. Unmatched junction bases numbered 7, after V lost 1 base and J lost 8 bases. CDR3 sequence (DNA): TGTGCCAGCAGCCAAGCAGGGGGGGCTAAGGGCTACACCTTC. Translation: CASSQAGGAKGYTF.

This sequence joins TRBV29-1 and TRBJ2-1; possibly TRBD1 for D (6 bases). The CDR3 extends over 12 amino acids. V was pared by 4 bases and J by 9 bases, with 13 bases between. Germline V gene sequence: CDR1 SQVTM, CDR2 ANQGSEA. CDR3 loop: CSVGQARGEQFF. The CDR3 DNA reads as TGCAGCGTTGGACAGGCACGGGGTGAGCAGTTCTTC.

This chain connects TRBV4-3 to TRBJ2-1; D gene unclear. This CDR3 spans 14 amino acids. Germline assignment: CDR1 LGHNA and CDR2 YSLEER. Trimming stripped 3 bases from V and 2 bases from J, with 8 bases between. CDR3 DNA: TGCGCCAGCAGCCATGGGCGGCCCTACAATGAGCAGTTCTTC. It specifies CASSHGRPYNEQFF.

This clone was seen many times. Here the CDR3 reads CASSPGRGGETQYF. CDR3 nucleotide sequence: TGTGCCAGCAGTCCGGGCCGAGGGGGGGAGACCCAGTACTTC. The chain recombines TRBV2 with TRBJ2-5, with D perhaps TRBD1 or TRBD2 (6 bases each). V lost 5 bases and J lost 5, with 15 bases in between. This CDR3 is built from 14 residues. Germline CDR1 SNHLY, CDR2 FYNNEI.

This clone appeared a few times. The chain couples TRBV6-8 to TRBJ2-2; maybe TRBD2 (6 bases). CDR1 and CDR2 from the germline V gene are MNHGY and SAAAGT. V gave up 11 bases and J gave up 7 bases, with 11 bases separating them. The CDR3 is 11 residues long. The DNA of the CDR3 is TGTGCCCGCTTTAGCGGCGGGGAGCTGTTTTTT. Protein sequence: CARFSGGELFF.

The CDR3, as DNA: TGTGCCATCAGTAAATTCGGCAGGAATGAAAAACTGTTTTTT. It codes for CAISKFGRNEKLFF. This chain uses TRBV10-3 with TRBJ1-4; D remains unclear. CDR1 and CDR2 from the germline V gene are ENHRY and SYGVKD. The CDR3 sequence is 14 residues long. The V end lost 5 bases, the J end lost 5 bases, and 12 bases lay between the germline ends.

The rearrangement joins TRBV11-2 to TRBJ2-3; tentatively, D is TRBD2 (5 bases). Trimming stripped 1 base from V and 0 bases from J, with 14 bases between. CDR3 length equals 17 residues. From germline, CDR1 is SGHAT and CDR2 FQNNGV. The DNA of the CDR3 is TGTGCCAGCAGCTTAGTCGCGGTAGCGTCAAGCACAGATACGCAGTATTTT. Its protein is CASSLVAVASSTDTQYF.

This chain connects TRBV18 to TRBJ1-1, with TRBD1 as a possible D gene (5 bases). Trimming shortened V by 3 bases and J by 0 bases, and 11 bases separated the two germline ends. Looked up from germline, CDR1 is KGHSH and CDR2 is LQKENI. The CDR3 contains 15 residues. The CDR3 sequence: CASSPRQSMNTEAFF. CDR3 in DNA: TGTGCCAGCTCACCTCGACAGAGTATGAACACTGAAGCTTTCTTT. Complete variable domain (other parts from reference TRBV18 and TRBJ1-1): NAGVMQNPRHLVRRRGQEARLRCSPMKGHSHVYWYRQLPEEGLKFMVYLQKENIIDESGMPKERFSAEFPKEGPSILRIQQVVRGDSAAYFCASSPRQSMNTEAFFGQGTRLTVV.

The chain employs TRBV7-3 and TRBJ2-1, with 7 bases lining up with TRBD2. The ends lost 3 bases at V and 6 bases at J; junction bases unmatched: 2. Germline loops: CDR1 SGHTA, CDR2 FQGTGA. The CDR3 sequence is 13 residues long. The CDR3 is CASSFLAGNEQFF. The CDR3 coding sequence is TGTGCCAGCAGCTTCTTAGCGGGCAATGAGCAGTTCTTC.

CDR3 in DNA: TGTGCCAGTACCCCGAGGGGCGCTGAGGAAAAACTGTTTTTT. As protein: CASTPRGAEEKLFF. This chain joins TRBV19 and TRBJ1-4, with D tentatively TRBD1 (5 bases). The CDR3 extends over 14 amino acids. V shed 7 bases and J shed 8 bases, with 17 bases lying between them. Germline V lookup: CDR1 LNHDA, CDR2 SQIVND (reference sequence).

A single count supports this clone. The CDR3 nucleotides read TGTGCCAGCAGGTCCGGGTGGAGGGAAAGGGATACGCAGTATTTT. Protein sequence: CASRSGWRERDTQYF. This chain connects TRBV2 to TRBJ2-3; perhaps TRBD2 as D (6 bases). CDR1 and CDR2 (germline): SNHLY, FYNNEI. Trimming cost V 6 bases and J 6 bases, with 19 bases left between them. This CDR3 contains 15 residues. Full variable domain (outside the CDR3, taken from reference TRBV2 and TRBJ2-3): EPEVTQTPSHQVTQMGQEVILRCVPISNHLYFYWYRQILGQKVEFLVSFYNNEISEKSEIFDDQFSVERPDGSNFTLKIRSTKLEDSAMYFCASRSGWRERDTQYFGPGTRLTVL.

Only one count was recorded for this clone. The chain is built from TRBV28 and TRBJ1-4, with D maybe TRBD1 (6 bases). The CDR3 has 14 amino acids. Germline V gene lookup returns CDR1 MDHEN and CDR2 SYDVKM. V was trimmed by 6 bases and J by 7 bases, leaving 15 bases between them. CDR3 DNA: TGTGCCAGCAGGCCTACCGGGGGCGGTGAAAAACTGTTTTTT. It yields the protein CASRPTGGGEKLFF. The variable domain in full, with the rest retrieved from reference TRBV28 and TRBJ1-4, is DVKVTQSSRYLVKRTGEKVFLECVQDMDHENMFWYRQDPGLGLRLIYFSYDVKMKEKGDIPEGYSVSREKKERFSLILESASTNQTSMYLCASRPTGGGEKLFFGSGTQLSVL.

The rearrangement uses TRBV2 and TRBJ2-1, with 11 bases fitting TRBD2. The V gene's germline CDR1 is SNHLY and CDR2 FYNNEI. The CDR3 has 13 residues. J was trimmed by 5 bases and V by 7 bases; bases with no gene match: 1. As DNA, the CDR3 is TGTGCCAGCAATAGCGGGAGGGACAATGAGCAGTTCTTC. Its protein is CASNSGRDNEQFF.

The rearrangement links TRBV27 to TRBJ2-7; 7 bases are shared with TRBD2. V gave up 0 bases and J gave up 7 bases; unmatched junction bases: 12. The CDR3 consists of 16 residues. The germline V gene has CDR1 MNHEY and CDR2 SMNVEV (reference sequence). DNA of the CDR3: TGTGCCAGCAGTTTATCGTTCCTGCGGGGGTTGGAAGAGCAGTACTTC. Protein: CASSLSFLRGLEEQYF.

The chain recombines TRBV11-2 with TRBJ2-1, with D possibly TRBD2 on 6 matching bases. CDR3 size: 15 residues. The ends were cut back, 0 bases at V and 0 bases at J, with 6 bases in the middle. CDR1 is SGHAT, CDR2 FQNNGV, per germline. CDR3 sequence: CASSLDGSSYNEQFF. The CDR3 nucleotides are TGTGCCAGCAGCTTAGACGGGAGCTCCTACAATGAGCAGTTCTTC.